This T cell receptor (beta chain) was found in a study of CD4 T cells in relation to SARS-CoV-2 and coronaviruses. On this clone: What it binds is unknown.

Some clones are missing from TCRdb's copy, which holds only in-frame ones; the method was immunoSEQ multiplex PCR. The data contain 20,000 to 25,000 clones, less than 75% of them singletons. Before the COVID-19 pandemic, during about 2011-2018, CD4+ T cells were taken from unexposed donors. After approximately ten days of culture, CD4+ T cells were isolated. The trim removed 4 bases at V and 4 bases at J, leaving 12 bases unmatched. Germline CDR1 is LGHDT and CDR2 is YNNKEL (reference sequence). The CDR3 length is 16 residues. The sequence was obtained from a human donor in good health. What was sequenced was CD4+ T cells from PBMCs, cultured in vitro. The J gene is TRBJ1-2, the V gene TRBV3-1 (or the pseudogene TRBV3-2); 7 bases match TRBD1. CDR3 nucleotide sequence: TGTGCCAGCAGCCCCGACAGGGCCCGTCGTTTCTATGGCTACACCTTC. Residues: CASSPDRARRFYGYTF.